Presented here are 12 T cell receptor beta chains from one specimen sequenced in a study of T cells in localized non-small cell lung cancer. Clones were sequenced by immunoSEQ multiplex PCR, and TCRdb holds only the in-frame ones, with some missing. The table lists around 96,000 clones, approximately 91% of them singletons. Material: PBMCs, obtained before any cancer treatment. These receptors all come from a woman aged 35 to 70 with stage II squamous cell lung carcinoma.

The rearrangement uses TRBV5-1 and TRBJ2-2; 10 bases align to TRBD1. The J segment lost 5 bases and the V segment lost 7 bases, leaving 5 bases of the junction unmatched. The CDR3 sequence is 14 residues long. CDR1 SGHRS and CDR2 YFSETQ come from the germline V gene. CDR3 in amino acids: CASGPGQGTGELFF. The DNA of the CDR3 is TGCGCCAGCGGTCCGGGACAGGGGACCGGGGAGCTGTTTTTT.

The rearrangement joins TRBV7-8 to TRBJ2-7; no firm D call. CDR1 is SGHVS and CDR2 is FQNEAQ in the germline V gene. Trimming left V 0 bases short and J 6 bases short, with 9 bases between. The CDR3 covers 13 residues. The CDR3 coding sequence is TGTGCCAGCAGCTTAGCTACCTCGGCCGAGCAGTACTTC. Residues: CASSLATSAEQYF.

The count of this clone is one. The V and J genes are TRBV5-4 and TRBJ1-1; no firm D call. Trimming removed 4 bases at V and 1 base at J, with 8 bases between. Germline V gene lookup returns CDR1 SGHNT and CDR2 YYREEE (reference sequence). The CDR3 contains 13 residues. The CDR3 sequence: CASSTTRNTEAFF. The CDR3 DNA is TGTGCCAGCAGCACCACCCGGAACACTGAAGCTTTCTTT.

The genes are TRBV5-4 and TRBJ1-2; 7 bases line up with TRBD1. This CDR3 has 16 amino acids. Trimming removed 4 bases from V and 6 bases from J; junction bases left unmatched: 15. The germline V gene has CDR1 SGHNT and CDR2 YYREEE (reference sequence). CDR3 DNA sequence: TGTGCCAGCAGCGTGACAGGGATCGGCCGGGGAGATGGCTACACCTTC. Protein product: CASSVTGIGRGDGYTF. The variable domain in full, with the rest retrieved from reference TRBV5-4 and TRBJ1-2, is ETGVTQSPTHLIKTRGQQVTLRCSSQSGHNTVSWYQQALGQGPQFIFQYYREEENGRGNFPPRFSGLQFPNYSSELNVNALELDDSALYLCASSVTGIGRGDGYTFGSGTRLTVV.

This chain joins TRBV11-2 and TRBJ1-3, with unresolved D. Deletions cut 1 base from V and 8 bases from J, with 9 bases between. This CDR3 spans 13 amino acids. CDR1 and CDR2 from the germline V gene are SGHAT and FQNNGV. CDR3: CASSLGPGYTIYF. The CDR3 nucleotides read TGTGCCAGCAGCTTAGGGCCCGGGTACACCATATATTTT.

This chain links TRBV5-4 with TRBJ1-2; TRBD1 aligns across 7 bases. CDR1 is SGHNT and CDR2 is YYREEE in the germline V gene (reference sequence). Losses at the gene ends were 3 bases for V and 3 bases for J; bases not matched to a gene: 5. CDR3 length: 14 residues. The chain's CDR3 is CASSSGTADYGYTF. In nucleotides, the CDR3 is TGTGCCAGCAGCTCCGGGACAGCGGACTATGGCTACACCTTC.

In its sample, this clone was seen once. The chain uses TRBV5-1 and TRBJ2-1; 10 bases agree with TRBD2. The CDR3 sequence is 17 residues long. Looked up from germline, CDR1 is SGHRS and CDR2 is YFSETQ. J gave up 0 bases and V 2 bases, and 5 bases lay outside the gene matches. The CDR3 bases are TGCGCCAGCAGCTTAACCGGGACTAGCGCCTCCTACAATGAGCAGTTCTTC. The encoded protein is CASSLTGTSASYNEQFF.

The rearrangement links TRBV5-1 to TRBJ2-2, with D unresolved. The CDR3 length is 13 residues. V gave up 2 bases and J gave up 1 base, with 3 bases separating them. Germline-derived CDR1 and CDR2 are SGHRS and YFSETQ. The DNA of the CDR3 is TGCGCCAGCAGCTTCAGGAACACCGGGGAGCTGTTTTTT. Translating it yields CASSFRNTGELFF.

The V call is TRBV7-2, the J call TRBJ1-6; no reliable D call. This CDR3 is 15 amino acids long. The germline V and J ends were trimmed by 2 bases and 9 bases, with 14 bases remaining between them. CDR1 is SGHTA, CDR2 FQGNSA, per germline. Here the CDR3 reads CASSLPPFVGSPLHF. In DNA form, the CDR3 reads TGTGCCAGCAGCTTACCCCCGTTCGTCGGTTCACCCCTCCACTTT.

The J gene is TRBJ1-2, the V gene TRBV7-9, with TRBD1 matching over 11 bases. J lost 3 bases, V lost 1 base, and 4 bases had no gene match. CDR3 length: 16 amino acids. Germline CDR1 and CDR2: SEHNR and FQNEAQ (reference sequence). CDR3 sequence reads: CASSLGGTGGDYGYTF. In nucleotides, the CDR3 is TGTGCCAGCAGCTTAGGTGGGACAGGGGGTGACTATGGCTACACCTTC.

CDR3: CASSSVLGTSYEQYF. Written as DNA, the CDR3 is TGTGCCAGCAGTTCGGTGCTAGGGACCTCCTACGAGCAGTACTTC. V usage is TRBV27 and J usage is TRBJ2-7; either TRBD1 or TRBD2 may supply D (5 bases each). Trimming pared 4 bases from V and 0 bases from J, leaving 13 bases between. Germline CDR1 MNHEY, CDR2 SMNVEV (reference sequence). The CDR3 runs to 15 residues.

The chain carries TRBV6-5 and TRBJ2-7; D uncertain. The CDR3 is 13 residues long. V shed 6 bases and J shed 3 bases, with 12 bases lying between them. The germline CDR1 and CDR2 sequences are MNHEY and SVGAGI. CDR3 sequence: CASSLRNLYEQYF. The CDR3 DNA sequence: TGTGCCAGCAGCTTACGGAACCTCTACGAGCAGTACTTC.